This TCR beta chain comes out of a study of shared clonotypes between healthy human individuals. The study's findings and limits: Estimated richness values were generally larger in naive subsets than in memory subsets.

Deep was the level at which the assay was run. The table came from immunoSEQ multiplex PCR; TCRdb's copy has only in-frame clones and leaves some out. The sample yields about 2,200,000 clones, just over 90% seen once. The sample holds one count of this clone. Its antigen remains unknown. The V gene's germline CDR1 is MNHNS and CDR2 SASEGT. Trimming removed 2 bases from V and 1 base from J, with 17 bases in between. This CDR3 has 17 amino acids. Naive CD8 cells comprised CD45RO-negative, CCR7-positively selected cells, excluding terminally differentiated effector memory CD45RA+ cells. The study drew its donors from healthy HIV-negative adults without recent acute infections or vaccinations.

This rearrangement joins TRBV6-1 to TRBJ1-1; no clear D. Sequencing input: naive CD8+ T cells from PBMCs. The TCR was taken from a man between 18 and 29 years old in good health. Some clones in this sample may be carry-over from other donors' samples. The CDR3 here is CASSESVGGFSNTEAFF. The CDR3 DNA is TGTGCCAGCAGTGAAAGTGTTGGAGGGTTTTCGAACACTGAAGCTTTCTTT.